This T cell receptor (beta chain) was captured by sequencing in a study of T cell changes during pregnancy in multiple sclerosis. Clones were sequenced by immunoSEQ multiplex PCR, and TCRdb holds only the in-frame ones, with some missing. The sample carries about 59,000 clones, 85% to 95% recorded once. V was clipped by 2 bases and J by 0 bases, with 17 bases between them. The CDR3 is 17 residues long. Per the germline V gene, CDR1 is MNHEY and CDR2 is SMNVEV (reference sequence). The specimen comprised CD8+ T cells from peripheral blood mononuclear cells, sampled in the third trimester of pregnancy. This chain joins TRBV27 and TRBJ2-7; D might be TRBD2 (6 bases). This sequence originates from a female donor with multiple sclerosis, enrolled in a pregnancy study. The CDR3 loop is CASSLSSSARSSYEQYF. CDR3 nucleotides: TGTGCCAGCAGTTTAAGCTCTAGCGCCAGGAGCTCCTACGAGCAGTACTTC.